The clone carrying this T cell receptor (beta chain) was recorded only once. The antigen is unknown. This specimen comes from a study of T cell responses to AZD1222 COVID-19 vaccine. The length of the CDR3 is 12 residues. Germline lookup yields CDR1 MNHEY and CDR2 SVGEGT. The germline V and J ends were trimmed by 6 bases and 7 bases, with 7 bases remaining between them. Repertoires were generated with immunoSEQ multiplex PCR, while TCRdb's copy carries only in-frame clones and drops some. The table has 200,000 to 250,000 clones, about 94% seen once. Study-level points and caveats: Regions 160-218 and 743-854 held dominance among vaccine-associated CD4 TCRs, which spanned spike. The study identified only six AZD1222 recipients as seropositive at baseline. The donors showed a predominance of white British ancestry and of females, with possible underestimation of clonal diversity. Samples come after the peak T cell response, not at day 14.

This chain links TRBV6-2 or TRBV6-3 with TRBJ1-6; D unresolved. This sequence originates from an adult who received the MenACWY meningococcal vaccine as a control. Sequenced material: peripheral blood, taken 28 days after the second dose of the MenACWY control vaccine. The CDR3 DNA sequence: TGTGCCAGCAGCAAGAAGAATTCACCCCTCCACTTT. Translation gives CASSKKNSPLHF.